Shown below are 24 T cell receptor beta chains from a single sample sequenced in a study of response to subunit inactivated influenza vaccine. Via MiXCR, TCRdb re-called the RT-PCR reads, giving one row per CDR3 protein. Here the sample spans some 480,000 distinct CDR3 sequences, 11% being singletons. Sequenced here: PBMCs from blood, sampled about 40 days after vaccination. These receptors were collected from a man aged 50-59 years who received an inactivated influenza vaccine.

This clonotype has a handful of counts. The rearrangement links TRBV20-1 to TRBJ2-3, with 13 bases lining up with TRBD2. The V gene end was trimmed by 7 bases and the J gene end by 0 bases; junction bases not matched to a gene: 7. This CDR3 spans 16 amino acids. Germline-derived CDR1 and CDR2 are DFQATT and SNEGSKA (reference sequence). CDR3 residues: CSVLTGLAGSTDTQYF. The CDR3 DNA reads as TGCAGTGTCCTTACGGGACTAGCGGGGAGCACAGATACGCAGTATTTT.

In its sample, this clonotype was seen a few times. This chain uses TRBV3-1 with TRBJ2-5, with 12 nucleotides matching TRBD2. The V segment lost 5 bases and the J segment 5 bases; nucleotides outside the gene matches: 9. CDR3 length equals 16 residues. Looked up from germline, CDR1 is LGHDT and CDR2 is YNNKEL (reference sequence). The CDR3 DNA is TGTGCCAGCAGCTCAACTGACGGGACTAGCGGGGAGACCCAGTACTTC. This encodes CASSSTDGTSGETQYF.

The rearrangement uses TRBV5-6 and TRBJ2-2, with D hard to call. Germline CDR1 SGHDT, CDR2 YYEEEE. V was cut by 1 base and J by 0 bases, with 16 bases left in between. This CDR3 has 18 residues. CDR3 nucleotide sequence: TGTGCCAGCAGCTTGCGCCTCCGGCATAACGCGAACACCGGGGAGCTGTTTTTT. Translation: CASSLRLRHNANTGELFF.

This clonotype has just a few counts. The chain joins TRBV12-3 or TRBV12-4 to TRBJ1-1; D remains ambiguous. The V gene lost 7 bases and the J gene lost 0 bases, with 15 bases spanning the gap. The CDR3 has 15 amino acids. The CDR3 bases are TGTGCCAGCACTACAAGTCCCGGTATGAACACTGAAGCTTTCTTT. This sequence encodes CASTTSPGMNTEAFF.

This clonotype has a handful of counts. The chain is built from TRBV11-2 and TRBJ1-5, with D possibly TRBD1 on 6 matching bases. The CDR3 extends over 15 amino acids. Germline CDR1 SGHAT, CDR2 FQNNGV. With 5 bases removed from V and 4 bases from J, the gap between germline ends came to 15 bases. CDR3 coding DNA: TGTGCCAGCAGCCCAGACGGACAGTTTAATCAGCCCCAGCATTTT. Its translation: CASSPDGQFNQPQHF.

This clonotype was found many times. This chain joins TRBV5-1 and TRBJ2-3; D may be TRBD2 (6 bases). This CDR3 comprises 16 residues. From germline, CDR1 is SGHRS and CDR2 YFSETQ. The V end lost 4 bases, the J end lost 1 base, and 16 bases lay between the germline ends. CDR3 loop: CASSTGTGVGTDTQYF. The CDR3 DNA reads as TGCGCCAGCAGCACCGGGACTGGCGTAGGCACAGATACGCAGTATTTT.

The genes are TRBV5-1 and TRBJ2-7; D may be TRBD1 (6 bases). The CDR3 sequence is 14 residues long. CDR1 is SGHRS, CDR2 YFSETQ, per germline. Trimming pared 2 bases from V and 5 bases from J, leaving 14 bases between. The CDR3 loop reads CASSFFGTPNEQYF. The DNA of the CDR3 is TGCGCCAGCAGCTTCTTCGGGACACCCAACGAGCAGTACTTC. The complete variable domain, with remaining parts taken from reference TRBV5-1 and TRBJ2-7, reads KAGVTQTPRYLIKTRGQQVTLSCSPISGHRSVSWYQQTPGQGLQFLFEYFSETQRNKGNFPGRFSGRQFSNSRSEMNVSTLELGDSALYLCASSFFGTPNEQYFGPGTRLTVT.

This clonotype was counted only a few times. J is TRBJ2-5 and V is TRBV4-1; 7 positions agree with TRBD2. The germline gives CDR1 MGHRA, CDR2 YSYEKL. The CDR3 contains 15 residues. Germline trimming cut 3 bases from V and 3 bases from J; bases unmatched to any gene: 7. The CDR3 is CASSQRGREEETQYF. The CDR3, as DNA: TGCGCCAGCAGCCAGAGGGGACGGGAGGAAGAGACCCAGTACTTC.

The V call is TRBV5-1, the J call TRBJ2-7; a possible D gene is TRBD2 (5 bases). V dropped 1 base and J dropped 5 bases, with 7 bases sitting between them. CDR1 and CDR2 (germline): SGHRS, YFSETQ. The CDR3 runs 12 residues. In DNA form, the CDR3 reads TGCGCCAGCAGCTTGAAGGGAGACGAGCAGTACTTC. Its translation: CASSLKGDEQYF.

The CDR3 here is CASSLARVGPGYF. The CDR3 DNA sequence: TGTGCCAGCAGCTTGGCCCGAGTGGGACCGGGGTACTTC. The chain has TRBV5-8 and TRBJ2-7, with D tentatively TRBD1 or TRBD2 (5 bases each). The germline CDR1 and CDR2 sequences are SGHTS and YDEGEE. The CDR3 is 13 amino acids. V was clipped by 0 bases and J by 12 bases, with 16 bases between them.

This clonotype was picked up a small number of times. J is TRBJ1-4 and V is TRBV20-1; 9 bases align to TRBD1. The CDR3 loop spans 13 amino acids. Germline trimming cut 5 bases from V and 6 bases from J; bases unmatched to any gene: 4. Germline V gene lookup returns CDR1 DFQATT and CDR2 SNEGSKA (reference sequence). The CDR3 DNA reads TGCAGTGCTCCTCGGACAGGGGATGAAAAACTGTTTTTT. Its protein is CSAPRTGDEKLFF.

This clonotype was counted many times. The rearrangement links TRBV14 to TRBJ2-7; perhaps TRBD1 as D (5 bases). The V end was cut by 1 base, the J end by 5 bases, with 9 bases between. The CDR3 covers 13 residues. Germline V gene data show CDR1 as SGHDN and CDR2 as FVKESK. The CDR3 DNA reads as TGTGCCAGCAGCCAAGCAGGGATTCACGAGCAGTACTTC. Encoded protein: CASSQAGIHEQYF.

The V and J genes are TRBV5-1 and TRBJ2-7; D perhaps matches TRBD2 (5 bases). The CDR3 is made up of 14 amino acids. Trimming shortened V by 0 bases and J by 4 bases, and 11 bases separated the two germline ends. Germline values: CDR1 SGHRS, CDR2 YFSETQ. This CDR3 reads CASSLGRGLYEQYF. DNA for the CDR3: TGCGCCAGCAGCTTGGGACGGGGTTTATACGAGCAGTACTTC. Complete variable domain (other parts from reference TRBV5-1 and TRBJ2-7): KAGVTQTPRYLIKTRGQQVTLSCSPISGHRSVSWYQQTPGQGLQFLFEYFSETQRNKGNFPGRFSGRQFSNSRSEMNVSTLELGDSALYLCASSLGRGLYEQYFGPGTRLTVT.

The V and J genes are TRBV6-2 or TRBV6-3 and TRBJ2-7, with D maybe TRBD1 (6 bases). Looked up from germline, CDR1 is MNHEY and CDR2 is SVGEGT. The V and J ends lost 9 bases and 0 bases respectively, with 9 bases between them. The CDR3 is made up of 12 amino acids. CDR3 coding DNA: TGTGCCAGTCGACAGGACTCCTACGAGCAGTACTTC. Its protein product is CASRQDSYEQYF.

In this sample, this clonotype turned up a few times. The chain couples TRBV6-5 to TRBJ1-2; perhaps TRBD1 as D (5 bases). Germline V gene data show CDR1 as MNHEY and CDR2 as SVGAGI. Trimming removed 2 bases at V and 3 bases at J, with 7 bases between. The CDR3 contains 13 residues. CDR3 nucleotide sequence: TGTGCCAGCAGTTACGGCAGGGACTATGGCTACACCTTC. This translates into CASSYGRDYGYTF.

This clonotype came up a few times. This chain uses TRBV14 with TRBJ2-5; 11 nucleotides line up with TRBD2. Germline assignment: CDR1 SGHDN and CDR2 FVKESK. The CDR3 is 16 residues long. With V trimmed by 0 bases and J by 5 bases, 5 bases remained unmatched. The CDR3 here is CASSQDRLAGSETQYF. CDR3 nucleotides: TGTGCCAGCAGCCAAGATAGACTAGCGGGATCTGAGACCCAGTACTTC.

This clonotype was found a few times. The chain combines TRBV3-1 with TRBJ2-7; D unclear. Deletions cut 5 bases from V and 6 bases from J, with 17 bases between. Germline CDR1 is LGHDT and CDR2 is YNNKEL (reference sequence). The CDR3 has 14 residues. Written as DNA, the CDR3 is TGTGCCAGCAGCTTCCGCACTCCTGGGGTCGAGCAGTACTTC. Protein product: CASSFRTPGVEQYF.

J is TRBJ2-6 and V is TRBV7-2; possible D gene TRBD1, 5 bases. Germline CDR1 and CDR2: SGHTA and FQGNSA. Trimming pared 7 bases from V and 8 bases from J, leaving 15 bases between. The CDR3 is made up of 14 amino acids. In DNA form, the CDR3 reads TGTGCCAGCAAATTTGGGGCTCTTTCCAACGTCCTGACTTTC. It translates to CASKFGALSNVLTF.

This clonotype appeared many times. CDR3 amino acids: CASSLEVYNEQFF. The CDR3 region has the DNA TGTGCCAGCAGTTTAGAGGTGTACAATGAGCAGTTCTTC. The chain recombines TRBV12-3 or TRBV12-4 with TRBJ2-1; no definite D call. Trimming cost V 1 base and J 4 bases, with 5 bases left between them. This CDR3 comprises 13 residues.

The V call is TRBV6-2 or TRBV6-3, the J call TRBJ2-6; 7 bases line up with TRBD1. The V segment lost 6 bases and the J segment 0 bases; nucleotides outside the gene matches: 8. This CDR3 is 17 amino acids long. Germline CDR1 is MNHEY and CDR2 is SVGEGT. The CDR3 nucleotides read TGTGCCAGCAGGTCCACACCAGGGGGCTCTGGGGCCAACGTCCTGACTTTC. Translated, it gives CASRSTPGGSGANVLTF.

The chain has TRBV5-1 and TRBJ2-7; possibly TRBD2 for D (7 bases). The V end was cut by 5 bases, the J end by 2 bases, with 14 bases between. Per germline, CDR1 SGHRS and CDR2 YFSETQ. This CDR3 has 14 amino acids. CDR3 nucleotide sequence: TGCGCCAGCAGTAGGGGGACTACAACCTACGAGCAGTACTTC. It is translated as CASSRGTTTYEQYF. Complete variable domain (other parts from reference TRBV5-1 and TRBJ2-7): KAGVTQTPRYLIKTRGQQVTLSCSPISGHRSVSWYQQTPGQGLQFLFEYFSETQRNKGNFPGRFSGRQFSNSRSEMNVSTLELGDSALYLCASSRGTTTYEQYFGPGTRLTVT.

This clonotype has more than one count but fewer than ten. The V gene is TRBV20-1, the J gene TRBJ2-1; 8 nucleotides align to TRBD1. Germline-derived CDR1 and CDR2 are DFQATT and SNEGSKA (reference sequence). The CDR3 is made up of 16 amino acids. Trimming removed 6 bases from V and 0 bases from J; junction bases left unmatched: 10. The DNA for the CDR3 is TGCAGTGCCCCTCAGGGGGCCCCTACCTCCTACAATGAGCAGTTCTTC. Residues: CSAPQGAPTSYNEQFF.

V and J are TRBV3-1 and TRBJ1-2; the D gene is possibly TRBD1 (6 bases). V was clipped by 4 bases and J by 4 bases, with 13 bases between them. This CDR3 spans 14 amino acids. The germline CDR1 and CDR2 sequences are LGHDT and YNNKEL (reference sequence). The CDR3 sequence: CASSPGVGGYGYTF. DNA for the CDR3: TGTGCCAGCAGCCCAGGGGTTGGAGGCTATGGCTACACCTTC.

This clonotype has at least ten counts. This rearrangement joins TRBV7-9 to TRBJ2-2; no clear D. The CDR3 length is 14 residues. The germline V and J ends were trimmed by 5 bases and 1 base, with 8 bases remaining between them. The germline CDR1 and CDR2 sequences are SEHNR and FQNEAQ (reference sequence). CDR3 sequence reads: CASSPLLNTGELFF. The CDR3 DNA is TGTGCCAGCAGCCCCTTACTGAACACCGGGGAGCTGTTTTTT.